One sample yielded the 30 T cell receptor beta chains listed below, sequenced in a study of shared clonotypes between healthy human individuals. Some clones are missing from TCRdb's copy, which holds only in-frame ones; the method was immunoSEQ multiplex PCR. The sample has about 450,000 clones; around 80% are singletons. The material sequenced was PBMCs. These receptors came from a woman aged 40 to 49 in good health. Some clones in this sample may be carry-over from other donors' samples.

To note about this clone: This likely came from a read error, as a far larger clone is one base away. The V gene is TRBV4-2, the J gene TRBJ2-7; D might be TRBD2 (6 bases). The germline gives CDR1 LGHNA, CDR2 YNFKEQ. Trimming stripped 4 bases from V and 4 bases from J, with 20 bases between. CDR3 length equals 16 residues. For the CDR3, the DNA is TGTGCCAGCAGCCCCAAGTCATGGAGGGCAGCGTACGAGCAGTACTTC. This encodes CASSPKSWRAAYEQYF.

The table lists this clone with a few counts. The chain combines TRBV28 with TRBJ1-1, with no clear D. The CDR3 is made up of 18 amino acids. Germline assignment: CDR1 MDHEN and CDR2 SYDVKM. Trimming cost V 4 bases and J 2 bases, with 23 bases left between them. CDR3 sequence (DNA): TGTGCCAGCAGTTCGCCCTACTCCCCTATCGACGGTAACACTGAAGCTTTCTTT. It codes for CASSSPYSPIDGNTEAFF.

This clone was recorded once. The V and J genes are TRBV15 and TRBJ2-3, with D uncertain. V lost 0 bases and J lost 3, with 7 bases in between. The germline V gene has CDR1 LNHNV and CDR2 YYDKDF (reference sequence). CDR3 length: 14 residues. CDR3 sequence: CATSRDHSTDTQYF. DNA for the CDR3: TGTGCCACCAGCAGAGATCACTCGACAGATACGCAGTATTTT.

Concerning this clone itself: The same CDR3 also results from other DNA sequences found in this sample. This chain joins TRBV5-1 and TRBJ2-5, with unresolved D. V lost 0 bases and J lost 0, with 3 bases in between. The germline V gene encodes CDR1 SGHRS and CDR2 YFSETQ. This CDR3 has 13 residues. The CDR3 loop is CASSLGNQETQYF. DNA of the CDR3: TGCGCCAGCAGCTTGGGGAACCAAGAGACCCAGTACTTC.

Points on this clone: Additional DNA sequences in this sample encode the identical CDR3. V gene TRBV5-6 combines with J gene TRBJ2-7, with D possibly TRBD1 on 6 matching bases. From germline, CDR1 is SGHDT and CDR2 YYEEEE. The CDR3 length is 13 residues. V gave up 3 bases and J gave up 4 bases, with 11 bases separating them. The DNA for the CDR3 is TGTGCCAGCAGCTCCACAGGGCGATACGAGCAGTACTTC. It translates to CASSSTGRYEQYF.

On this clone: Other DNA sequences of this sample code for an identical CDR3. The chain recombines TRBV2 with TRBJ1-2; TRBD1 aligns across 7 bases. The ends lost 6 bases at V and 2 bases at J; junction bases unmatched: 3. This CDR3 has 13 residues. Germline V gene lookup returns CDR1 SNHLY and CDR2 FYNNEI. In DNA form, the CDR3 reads TGTGCCAGCAGGCTGGACAGGAACTATGGCTACACCTTC. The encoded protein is CASRLDRNYGYTF.

The CDR3 spells CASSLLNEKLFF. For the CDR3, the DNA is TGTGCCAGCAGTTTACTAAATGAAAAACTGTTTTTT. The chain links TRBV28 to TRBJ1-4; no reliable D call. The CDR3 is 12 residues long. Trimming stripped 2 bases from V and 5 bases from J, with 3 bases between. Germline CDR1 MDHEN, CDR2 SYDVKM.

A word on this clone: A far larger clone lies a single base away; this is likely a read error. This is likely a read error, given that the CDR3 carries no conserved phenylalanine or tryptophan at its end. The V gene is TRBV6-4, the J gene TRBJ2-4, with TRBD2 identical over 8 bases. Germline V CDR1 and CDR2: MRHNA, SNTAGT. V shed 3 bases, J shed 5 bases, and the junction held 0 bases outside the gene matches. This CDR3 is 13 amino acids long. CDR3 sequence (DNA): TGTGCCAGCAGTGAGACTAGCGAAAACATTCAGTACTCC. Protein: CASSETSENIQYS.

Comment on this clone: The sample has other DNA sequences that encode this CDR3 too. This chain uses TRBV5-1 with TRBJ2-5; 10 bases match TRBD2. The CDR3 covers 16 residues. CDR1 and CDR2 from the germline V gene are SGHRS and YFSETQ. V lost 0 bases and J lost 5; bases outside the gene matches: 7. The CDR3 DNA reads TGCGCCAGCAGCTTGGGCCTAGCGGGAGAGGGCGAGACCCAGTACTTC. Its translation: CASSLGLAGEGETQYF.

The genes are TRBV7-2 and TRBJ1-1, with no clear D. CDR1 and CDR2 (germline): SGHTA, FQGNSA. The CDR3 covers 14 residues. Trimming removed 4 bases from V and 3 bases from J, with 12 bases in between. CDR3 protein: CASSWTPGDTEAFF. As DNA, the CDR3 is TGTGCCAGCAGCTGGACCCCCGGGGACACTGAAGCTTTCTTT. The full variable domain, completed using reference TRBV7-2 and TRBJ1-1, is GAGVSQSPSNKVTEKGKDVELRCDPISGHTALYWYRQSLGQGLEFLIYFQGNSAPDKSGLPSDRFSAERTGGSVSTLTIQRTQQEDSAVYLCASSWTPGDTEAFFGQGTRLTVV.

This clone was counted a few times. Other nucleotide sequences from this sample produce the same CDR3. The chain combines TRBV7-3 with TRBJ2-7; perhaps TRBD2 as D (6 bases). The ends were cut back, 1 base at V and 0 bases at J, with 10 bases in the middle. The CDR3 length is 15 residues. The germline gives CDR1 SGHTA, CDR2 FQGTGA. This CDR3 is CASSLNGGSSYEQYF. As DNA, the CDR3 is TGTGCCAGCAGCTTAAACGGGGGTTCCTCCTACGAGCAGTACTTC.

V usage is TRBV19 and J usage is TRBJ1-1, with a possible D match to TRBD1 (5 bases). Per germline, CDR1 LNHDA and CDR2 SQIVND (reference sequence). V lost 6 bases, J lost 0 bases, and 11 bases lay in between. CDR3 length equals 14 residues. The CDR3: CASRIGGVNTEAFF. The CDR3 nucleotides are TGTGCCAGTAGAATTGGAGGGGTGAACACTGAAGCTTTCTTT. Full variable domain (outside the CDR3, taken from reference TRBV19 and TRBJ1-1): DGGITQSPKYLFRKEGQNVTLSCEQNLNHDAMYWYRQDPGQGLRLIYYSQIVNDFQKGDIAEGYSVSREKKESFPLTVTSAQKNPTAFYLCASRIGGVNTEAFFGQGTRLTVV.

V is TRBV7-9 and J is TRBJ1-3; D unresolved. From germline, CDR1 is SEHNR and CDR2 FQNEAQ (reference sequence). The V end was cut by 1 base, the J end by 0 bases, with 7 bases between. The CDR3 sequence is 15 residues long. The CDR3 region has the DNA TGTGCCAGCAGCTTAGTAATGGGCTCTGGAAACACCATATATTTT. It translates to CASSLVMGSGNTIYF.

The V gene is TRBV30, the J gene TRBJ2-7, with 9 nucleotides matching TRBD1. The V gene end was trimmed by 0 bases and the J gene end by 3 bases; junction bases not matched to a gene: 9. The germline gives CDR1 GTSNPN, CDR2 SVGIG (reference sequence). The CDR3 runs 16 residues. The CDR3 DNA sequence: TGTGCCTGGAGTGTACGGGGGACAGGGAAAGGCTACGAGCAGTACTTC. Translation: CAWSVRGTGKGYEQYF.

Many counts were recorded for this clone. The CDR3 loop reads CASSFRTAEGGTQYF. The CDR3 nucleotides are TGTGCCAGCAGCTTCAGAACGGCGGAGGGCGGGACCCAGTACTTC. The V and J genes are TRBV11-1 and TRBJ2-5; a possible D gene is TRBD2 (6 bases). Germline CDR1 reads SGHAT; CDR2 reads FQDESV (reference sequence). The V gene lost 3 bases and the J gene lost 7 bases, with 18 bases spanning the gap. This CDR3 has 15 residues.

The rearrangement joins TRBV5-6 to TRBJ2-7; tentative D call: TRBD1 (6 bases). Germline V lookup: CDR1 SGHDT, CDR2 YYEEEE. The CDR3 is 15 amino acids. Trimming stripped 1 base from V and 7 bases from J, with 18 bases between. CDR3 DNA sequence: TGTGCCAGCAGCTTGAGAGGTTTACAGGGTCGGGAGCAGTACTTC. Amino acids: CASSLRGLQGREQYF. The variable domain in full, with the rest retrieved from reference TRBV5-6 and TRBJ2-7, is DAGVTQSPTHLIKTRGQQVTLRCSPKSGHDTVSWYQQALGQGPQFIFQYYEEEERQRGNFPDRFSGHQFPNYSSELNVNALLLGDSALYLCASSLRGLQGREQYFGPGTRLTVT.

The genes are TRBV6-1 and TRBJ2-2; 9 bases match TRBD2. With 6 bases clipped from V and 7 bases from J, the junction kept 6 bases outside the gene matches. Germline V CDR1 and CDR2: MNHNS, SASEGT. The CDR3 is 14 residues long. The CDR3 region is CASRAGGPRGELFF. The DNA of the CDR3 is TGTGCCAGCAGGGCGGGAGGGCCGCGCGGGGAGCTGTTTTTT.

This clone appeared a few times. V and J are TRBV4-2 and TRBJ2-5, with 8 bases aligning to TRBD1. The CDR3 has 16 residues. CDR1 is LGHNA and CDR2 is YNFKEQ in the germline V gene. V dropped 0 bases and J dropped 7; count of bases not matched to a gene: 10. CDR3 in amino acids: CASSQDWGTGDATQYF. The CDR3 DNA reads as TGTGCCAGCAGCCAAGATTGGGGGACAGGTGATGCGACCCAGTACTTC.

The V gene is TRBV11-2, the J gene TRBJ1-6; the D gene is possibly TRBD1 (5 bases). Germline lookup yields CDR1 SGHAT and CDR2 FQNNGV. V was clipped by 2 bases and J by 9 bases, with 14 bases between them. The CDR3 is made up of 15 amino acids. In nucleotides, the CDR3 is TGTGCCAGCAGCTTATTCCCAGGGTCGGGTTCACCCCTCCACTTT. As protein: CASSLFPGSGSPLHF.

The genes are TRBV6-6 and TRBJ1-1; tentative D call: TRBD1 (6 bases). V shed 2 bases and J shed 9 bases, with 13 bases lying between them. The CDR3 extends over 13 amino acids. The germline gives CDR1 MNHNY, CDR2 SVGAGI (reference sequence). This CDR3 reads CASSYGQDSQAFF. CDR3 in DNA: TGTGCCAGCAGTTACGGGCAGGACAGTCAAGCTTTCTTT.

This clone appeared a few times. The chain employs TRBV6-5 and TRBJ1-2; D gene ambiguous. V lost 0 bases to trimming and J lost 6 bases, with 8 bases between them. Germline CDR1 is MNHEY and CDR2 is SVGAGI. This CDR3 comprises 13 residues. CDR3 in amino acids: CASSYSGRDGYTF. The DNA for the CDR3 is TGTGCCAGCAGTTACTCCGGTCGGGATGGCTACACCTTC.

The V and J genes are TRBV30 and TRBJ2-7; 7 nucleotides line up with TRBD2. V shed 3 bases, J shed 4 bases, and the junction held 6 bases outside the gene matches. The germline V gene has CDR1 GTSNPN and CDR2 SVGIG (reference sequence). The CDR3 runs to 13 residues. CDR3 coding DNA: TGTGCCTGGAGCCCGGGGGGTTCTTACGAGCAGTACTTC. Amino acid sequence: CAWSPGGSYEQYF.

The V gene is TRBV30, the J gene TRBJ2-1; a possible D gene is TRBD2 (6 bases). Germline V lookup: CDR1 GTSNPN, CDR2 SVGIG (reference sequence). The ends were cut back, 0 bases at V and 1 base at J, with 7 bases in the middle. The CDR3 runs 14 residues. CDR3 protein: CAWSVRESYNEQFF. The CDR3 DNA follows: TGTGCCTGGAGTGTACGGGAGTCCTACAATGAGCAGTTCTTC.

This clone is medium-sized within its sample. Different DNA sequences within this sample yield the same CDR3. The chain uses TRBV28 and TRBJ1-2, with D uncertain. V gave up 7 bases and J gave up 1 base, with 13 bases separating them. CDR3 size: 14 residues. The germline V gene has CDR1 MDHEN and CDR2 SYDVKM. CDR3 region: CASTLTHLNYGYTF. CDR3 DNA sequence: TGTGCCAGCACCTTGACACATCTTAACTATGGCTACACCTTC.

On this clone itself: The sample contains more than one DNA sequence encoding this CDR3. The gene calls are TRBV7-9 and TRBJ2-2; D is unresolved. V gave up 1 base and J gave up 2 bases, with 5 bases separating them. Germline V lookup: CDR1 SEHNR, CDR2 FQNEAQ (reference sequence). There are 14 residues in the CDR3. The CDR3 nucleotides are TGTGCCAGCAGCTTAGGGGTAAACACCGGGGAGCTGTTTTTT. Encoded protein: CASSLGVNTGELFF.

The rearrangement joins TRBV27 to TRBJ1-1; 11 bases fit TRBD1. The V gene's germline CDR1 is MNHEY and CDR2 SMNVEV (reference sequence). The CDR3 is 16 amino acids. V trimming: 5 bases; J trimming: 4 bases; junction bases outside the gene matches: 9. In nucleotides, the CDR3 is TGTGCCAGCAGTCCCCATCCCGGGACAGGGGGCACTGAAGCTTTCTTT. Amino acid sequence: CASSPHPGTGGTEAFF.

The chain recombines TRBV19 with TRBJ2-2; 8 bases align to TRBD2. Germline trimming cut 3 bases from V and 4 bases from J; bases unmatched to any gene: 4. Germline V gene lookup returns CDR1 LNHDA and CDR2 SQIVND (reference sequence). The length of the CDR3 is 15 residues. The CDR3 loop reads CASSISGGATGELFF. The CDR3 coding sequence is TGTGCCAGTAGTATCTCGGGAGGGGCCACCGGGGAGCTGTTTTTT.

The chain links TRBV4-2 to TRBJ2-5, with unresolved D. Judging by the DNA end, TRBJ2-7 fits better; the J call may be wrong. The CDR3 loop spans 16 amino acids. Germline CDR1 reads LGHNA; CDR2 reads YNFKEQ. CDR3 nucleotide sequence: TGTGCCAGCAGCCAGGGTGGACGCGAGAGCTCCTACGAGCAGTACTTC. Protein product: CASSQGGRESSYEQYF.

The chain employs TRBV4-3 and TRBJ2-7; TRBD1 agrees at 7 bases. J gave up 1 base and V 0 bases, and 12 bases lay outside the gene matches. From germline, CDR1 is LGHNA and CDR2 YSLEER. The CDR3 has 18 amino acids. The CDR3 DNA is TGCGCCAGCAGCCAAGATATCCGTTGGACAGGCAAATCCTACGAGCAGTACTTC. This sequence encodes CASSQDIRWTGKSYEQYF.

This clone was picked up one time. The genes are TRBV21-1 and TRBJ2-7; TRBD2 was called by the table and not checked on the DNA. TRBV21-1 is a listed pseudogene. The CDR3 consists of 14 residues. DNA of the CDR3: TGTGCCAGCAGCAAAGAAAGAGTCTCCTACGAGCAGTACTTC. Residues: CASSKERVSYEQYF.